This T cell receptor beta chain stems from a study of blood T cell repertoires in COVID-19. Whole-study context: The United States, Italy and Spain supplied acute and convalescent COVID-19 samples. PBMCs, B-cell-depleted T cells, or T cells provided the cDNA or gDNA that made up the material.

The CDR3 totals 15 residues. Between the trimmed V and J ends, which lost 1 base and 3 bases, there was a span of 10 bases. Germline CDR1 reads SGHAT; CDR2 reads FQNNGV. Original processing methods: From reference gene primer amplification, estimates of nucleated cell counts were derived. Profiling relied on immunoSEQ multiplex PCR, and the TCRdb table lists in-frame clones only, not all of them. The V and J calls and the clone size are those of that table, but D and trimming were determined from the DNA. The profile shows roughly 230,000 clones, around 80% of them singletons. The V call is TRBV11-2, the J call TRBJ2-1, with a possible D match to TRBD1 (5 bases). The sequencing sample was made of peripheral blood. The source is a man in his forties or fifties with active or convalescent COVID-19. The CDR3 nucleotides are TGTGCCAGCAGCTTAGCTCTAGGGGTCTACAATGAGCAGTTCTTC. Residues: CASSLALGVYNEQFF. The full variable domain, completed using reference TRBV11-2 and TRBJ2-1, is EAGVAQSPRYKIIEKRQSVAFWCNPISGHATLYWYQQILGQGPKLLIQFQNNGVVDDSQLPKDRFSAERLKGVDSTLKIQPAKLEDSAVYLCASSLALGVYNEQFFGPGTRLTVL.